This T cell receptor (beta chain) was captured in a study of identical twins. Template switching added a universal primer site; cDNA carried unique molecular identifiers. TCRdb redid the calling of the 5' RACE reads with MiXCR, one entry per CDR3 protein. Among 500,000 or so distinct CDR3 sequences listed, 14% were seen once. J gave up 5 bases and V 2 bases, and 2 bases lay outside the gene matches. The germline CDR1 and CDR2 sequences are MDHEN and SYDVKM. This CDR3 is built from 15 residues. These data were also filed under a second study, of yellow fever vaccine responses in identical twins.

This chain connects TRBV28 to TRBJ2-1; 11 positions agree with TRBD1. Input material: CD4+ T cells sorted from blood. The TCR sequence derives from a woman younger than 30 in good health. The CDR3 nucleotides are TGTGCCAGCAGTTTAGGACAGGGGGCTAACAATGAGCAGTTCTTC. Translation gives CASSLGQGANNEQFF.